The source of this TCR beta chain is a study of cytomegalovirus exposure and HLA in healthy donors. Background on the study: Out of about 190 million T cells, an earlier analysis found 117 million unique TCR beta sequences in total. General observations from the study: Later analysis demonstrated an association between a missense DCLRE1C variant and TCR beta V- and J-gene trimming. Generally TCR sequences proved uncommon, though certain public TCRs appeared in numerous donors.

To note about this clone: Its antigen remains unidentified.

The PCR contained 60 Vbeta and 13 Jbeta primers. Using immunoSEQ multiplex PCR, the repertoire was profiled, and TCRdb retains in-frame clones only, with some absent. The sample has 130,000 or so clones, 74% seen once. Trimming removed 2 bases at V and 0 bases at J, with 14 bases between. Germline V gives CDR1 MNHEY, CDR2 SVGAGI. The CDR3 length is 16 residues. The TCR was taken from a man aged 18-30 years in good health and CMV-seropositive. V and J are TRBV6-5 and TRBJ2-7, with D possibly being TRBD2 (6 bases). Material for sequencing was PBMCs. For the CDR3, the DNA is TGTGCCAGCAGTTACCAGGCGGAGCGGGCCTCCTACGAGCAGTACTTC. As protein: CASSYQAERASYEQYF.